This T cell receptor beta chain appears in the sequencing data of a study of blood T cell repertoires in COVID-19. About the study: Whether acute or convalescent, the COVID-19 samples came from the United States, Italy and Spain.

Germline assignment: CDR1 SEHNR and CDR2 FQNEAQ (reference sequence). The length of the CDR3 is 18 residues. V lost 2 bases and J lost 6; bases outside the gene matches: 15. Sequenced by immunoSEQ multiplex PCR; TCRdb stores in-frame clones only, minus some. The profile covers 100,000 to 150,000 clones, with roughly 89% appearing a single time and about 4% taken by the ten largest. This chain joins TRBV7-9 and TRBJ1-5; 8 nucleotides align to TRBD1. The sample was peripheral blood. This receptor was taken from a woman aged 60-75 years with COVID-19, enrolled during active disease. The CDR3 loop is CASSLIGGQGALVQPQHF. CDR3 nucleotides: TGTGCCAGCAGCTTAATCGGGGGGCAGGGGGCCTTAGTTCAGCCCCAGCATTTT.